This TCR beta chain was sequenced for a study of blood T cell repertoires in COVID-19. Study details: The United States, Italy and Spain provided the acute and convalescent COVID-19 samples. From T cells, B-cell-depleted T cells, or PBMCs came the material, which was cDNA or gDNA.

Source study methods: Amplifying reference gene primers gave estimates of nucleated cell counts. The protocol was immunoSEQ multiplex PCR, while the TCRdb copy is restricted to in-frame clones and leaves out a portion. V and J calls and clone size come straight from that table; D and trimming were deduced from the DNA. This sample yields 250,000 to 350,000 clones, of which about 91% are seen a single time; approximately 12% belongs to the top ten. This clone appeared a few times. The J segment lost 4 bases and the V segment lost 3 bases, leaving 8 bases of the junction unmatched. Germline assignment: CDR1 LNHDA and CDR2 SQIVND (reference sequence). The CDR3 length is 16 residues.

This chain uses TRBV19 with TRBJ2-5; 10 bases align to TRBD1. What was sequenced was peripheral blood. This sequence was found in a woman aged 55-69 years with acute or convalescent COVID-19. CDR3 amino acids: CASSMGPGTGVETQYF. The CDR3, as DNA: TGTGCCAGTAGTATGGGGCCCGGGACAGGGGTAGAGACCCAGTACTTC.